This T cell receptor beta chain was observed in a study of T cell changes during pregnancy in multiple sclerosis (dated by TCRdb to the late 2010s). For context, the study as a whole: In women with multiple sclerosis, the researchers looked at how the T cell repertoire shifted as pregnancy progressed.

Note on this clone: Its recognized antigen is unknown. Base qualities are not provided; no much larger clone lies one nucleotide away.

Libraries were made using the immunoSEQ multiplex PCR assay. The table was pulled from immuneACCESS by TCRdb, which kept in-frame rearrangements only. Such tables lose some clones; where checked, under half of the loss comes from unresolved V genes, and the rest has no known cause. In all, the sample holds just under 100,000 clones, and approximately 95% of those were seen once. 0.99% of the sample rests with the top ten. CDR1 and CDR2 are drawn from the germline V gene: LGHNT, FRNRAP. V is cut by 6 bases and J by 5 bases, and the space between the germline ends is 8 bases. Its CDR3 holds 11 amino acids, cysteine through phenylalanine. Kept here is only the CDR3 DNA, which spans 33 bases and is read in frame from base 1.

The sequence joins TRBV12-5 to TRBJ2-7; the D gene is perhaps TRBD1, on 5 matching bases. This TCR was recovered from a female donor with multiple sclerosis, enrolled in a pregnancy study. Material: peripheral blood, obtained after pregnancy. The nucleotides are TGTGCTAGTGGCCAGGGAAACGAGCAGTACTTC. This encodes CASGQGNEQYF.